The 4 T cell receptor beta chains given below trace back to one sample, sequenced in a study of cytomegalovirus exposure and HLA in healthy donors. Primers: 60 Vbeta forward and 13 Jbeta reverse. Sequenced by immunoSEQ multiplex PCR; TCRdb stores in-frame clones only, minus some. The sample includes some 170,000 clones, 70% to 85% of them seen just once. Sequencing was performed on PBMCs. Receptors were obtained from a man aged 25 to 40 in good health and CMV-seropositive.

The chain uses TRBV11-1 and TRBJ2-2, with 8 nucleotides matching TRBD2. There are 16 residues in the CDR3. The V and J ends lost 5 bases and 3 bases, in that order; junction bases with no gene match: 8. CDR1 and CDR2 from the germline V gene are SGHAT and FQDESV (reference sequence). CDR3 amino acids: CASSRTTSGYTGELFF. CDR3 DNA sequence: TGTGCCAGCAGCCGCACCACTAGCGGATACACCGGGGAGCTGTTTTTT.

CDR3 DNA sequence: TGTGCCAGCAGCTCCGGTTCTGGGGCCAACGTCCTGACTTTC. Translated: CASSSGSGANVLTF. This sequence joins TRBV7-3 and TRBJ2-6, with D unclear. Trimming pared 4 bases from V and 1 base from J, leaving 5 bases between. The CDR3 runs 14 residues. In germline, CDR1 is SGHTA, CDR2 FQGTGA.

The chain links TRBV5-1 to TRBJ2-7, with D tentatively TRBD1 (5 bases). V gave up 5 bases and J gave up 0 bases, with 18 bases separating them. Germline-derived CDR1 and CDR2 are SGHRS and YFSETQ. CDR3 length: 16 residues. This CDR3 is CASRPVYRTSSYEQYF. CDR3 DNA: TGCGCCAGCAGACCCGTCTACAGGACCAGCTCCTACGAGCAGTACTTC.

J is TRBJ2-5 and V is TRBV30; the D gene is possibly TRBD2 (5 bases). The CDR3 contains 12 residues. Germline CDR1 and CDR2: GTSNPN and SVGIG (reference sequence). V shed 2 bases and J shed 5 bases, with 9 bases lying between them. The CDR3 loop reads CAWSSGIETQYF. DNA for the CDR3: TGTGCCTGGAGTTCGGGGATTGAGACCCAGTACTTC.